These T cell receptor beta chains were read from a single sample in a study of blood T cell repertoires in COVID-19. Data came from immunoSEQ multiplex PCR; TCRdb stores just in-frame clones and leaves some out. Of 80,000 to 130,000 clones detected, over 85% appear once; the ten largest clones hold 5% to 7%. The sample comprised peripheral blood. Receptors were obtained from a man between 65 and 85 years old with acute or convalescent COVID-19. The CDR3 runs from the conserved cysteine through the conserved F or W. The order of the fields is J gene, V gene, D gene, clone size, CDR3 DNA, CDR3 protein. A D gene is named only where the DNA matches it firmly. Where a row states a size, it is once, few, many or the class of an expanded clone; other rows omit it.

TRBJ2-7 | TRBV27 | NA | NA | TGTGCCAGCAGTTTATCAGCACAGGGTTTAAACTACGAGCAGTACTTC | CASSLSAQGLNYEQYF
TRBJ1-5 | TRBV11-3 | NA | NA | TGTGCCAGCAGCGAGGGCAATCAGCCCCAGCATTTT | CASSEGNQPQHF
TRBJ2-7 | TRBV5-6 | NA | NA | TGTGCCAGCAGCTTGGAGACAGTATGGTACGAGCAGTACTTC | CASSLETVWYEQYF
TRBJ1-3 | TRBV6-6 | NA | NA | TGTGCCAGCAGTTATACAGGGCTAGGAAACACCATATATTTT | CASSYTGLGNTIYF
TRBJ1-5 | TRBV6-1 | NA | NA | TGTGCCAGCAGTGAAGCCTTTATGGCCAGGGGTCGGGTTCAGCCCCAGCATTTT | CASSEAFMARGRVQPQHF
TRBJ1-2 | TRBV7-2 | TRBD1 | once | TGTGCCAGCAGCCCGGACAGGGGATATGGCTACACCTTC | CASSPDRGYGYTF
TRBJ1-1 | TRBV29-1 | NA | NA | TGCAGCGTTGAAGATTTAGGGAGGGAAGCTTTCTTT | CSVEDLGREAFF
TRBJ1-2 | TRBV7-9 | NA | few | TGTGCCAGCACCCCGAGGGCCGCCAACTATGGCTACACCTTC | CASTPRAANYGYTF
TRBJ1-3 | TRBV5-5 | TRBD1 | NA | TGTGCCAGCAGCCCGACAGGGGCTGGAAACACCATATATTTT | CASSPTGAGNTIYF
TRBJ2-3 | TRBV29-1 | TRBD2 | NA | TGCAGCGTTGATGCGGGAGGGACAGATACGCAGTATTTT | CSVDAGGTDTQYF
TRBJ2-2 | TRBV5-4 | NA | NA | TGTGCCAGCAGCTTGGCCCTACCCACGAGGGCCGGGGAGCTGTTTTTT | CASSLALPTRAGELFF
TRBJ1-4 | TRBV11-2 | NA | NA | TGTGCCAGCAGCTTAGGGACAGTTGATGAAAAACTGTTTTTT | CASSLGTVDEKLFF
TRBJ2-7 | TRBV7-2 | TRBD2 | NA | TGTGCCAGCAGCTCCCGTGCTAGCGGGAGATTTCCCTACGAGCAGTACTTC | CASSSRASGRFPYEQYF
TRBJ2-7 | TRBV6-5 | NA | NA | TGTGCCAGCAGTTACCAAGGGCAGGGCTACGAGCAGTACTTC | CASSYQGQGYEQYF
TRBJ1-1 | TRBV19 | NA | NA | TGTGCCAGTATGACAGTCAACACTGAAGCTTTCTTT | CASMTVNTEAFF
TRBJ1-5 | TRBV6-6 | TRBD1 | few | TGTGCCAGCAGTGAGGGACAGAAAACAAGTCAGCCCCAGCATTTT | CASSEGQKTSQPQHF
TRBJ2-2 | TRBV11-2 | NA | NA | TGTGCCAGCAGCAGAGACGTGGGACTTATCACCGGGGAGCTGTTTTTT | CASSRDVGLITGELFF
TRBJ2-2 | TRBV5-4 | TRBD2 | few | TGTGCCCACCACTTCACGGGACTAGGAAACACCGGGGAGCTGTTTTTT | CAHHFTGLGNTGELFF
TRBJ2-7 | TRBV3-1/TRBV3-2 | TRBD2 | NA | TGTGCCAGCAGCGTAACTAGCGGGTGGTACGAGCAGTACTTC | CASSVTSGWYEQYF
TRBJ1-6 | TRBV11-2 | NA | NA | TGTGCCAGCAGCCAACCGAGTCTTAATTCACCCCTCCACTTT | CASSQPSLNSPLHF
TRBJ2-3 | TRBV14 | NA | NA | TGTGCCAGCAGCCCGACGTTGACAGCCACAGATACGCAGTATTTT | CASSPTLTATDTQYF
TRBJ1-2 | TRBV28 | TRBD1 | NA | TGTGCCAGCACGAGCAGGGGGCATTATGGCTACACCTTC | CASTSRGHYGYTF
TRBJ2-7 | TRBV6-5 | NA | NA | TGTGCCAGCAGTCTGGGGCTCGATACCTACGAGCAGTACTTC | CASSLGLDTYEQYF
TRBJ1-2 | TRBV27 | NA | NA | TGTGCCAGCAGTTTATTCCCTTCAGCTAACTATGGCTACACCTTC | CASSLFPSANYGYTF
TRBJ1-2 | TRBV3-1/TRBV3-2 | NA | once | TGTGCCAGCAGCCAACCTACAGGGAACTATGGCTACACCTTC | CASSQPTGNYGYTF
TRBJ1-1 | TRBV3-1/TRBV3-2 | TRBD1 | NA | TGTGCCAGCAGCCAAGTCCCGGGACAGGGGGCCGTAGACACTGAAGCTTTCTTT | CASSQVPGQGAVDTEAFF
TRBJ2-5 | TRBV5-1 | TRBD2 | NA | TGCGCCAGCGCGCGGGGCGGGAGTGGTGAGACCCAGTACTTC | CASARGGSGETQYF
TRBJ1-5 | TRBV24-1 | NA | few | TGTGCCACCAGTGGCCTGGGCAGCAATCAGCCCCAGCATTTT | CATSGLGSNQPQHF
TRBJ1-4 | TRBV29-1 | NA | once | TGCAGCGTTGAAGAGGGGAGCGGGAGGAGTGAAAAACTGTTTTTT | CSVEEGSGRSEKLFF
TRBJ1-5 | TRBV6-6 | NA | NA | TGTGCCAGCACCCCTTGGAAGACAGGCAGTCAGCCCCAGCATTTT | CASTPWKTGSQPQHF
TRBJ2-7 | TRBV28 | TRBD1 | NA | TGTGCCAGCAGTTCCACCGGGACAGGGGATGGCTACGAGCAGTACTTC | CASSSTGTGDGYEQYF
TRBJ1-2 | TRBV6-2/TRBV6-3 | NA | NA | TGTGCCAGCAGCCTACCCCAGAGGGGCTACACCTTC | CASSLPQRGYTF
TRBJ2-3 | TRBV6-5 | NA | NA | TGTGCCAGCAGTTACCTAGGGGGGGGCACAGATACGCAGTATTTT | CASSYLGGGTDTQYF
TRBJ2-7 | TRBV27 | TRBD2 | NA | TGTGCCAGCAGTCCGGGACTAGCGGGACTTCCTTACGAGCAGTACTTC | CASSPGLAGLPYEQYF
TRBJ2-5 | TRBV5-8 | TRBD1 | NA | TGTGCCAGCAGTTACCCGGGACAGGGGGTAGAGACCCAGTACTTC | CASSYPGQGVETQYF
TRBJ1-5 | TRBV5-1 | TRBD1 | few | TGCGCCAGCAGCCCAGGACAGGGCGGTTTGGGGAATCAGCCCCAGCATTTT | CASSPGQGGLGNQPQHF
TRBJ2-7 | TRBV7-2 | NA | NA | TGTGCCAGCAGCCCCGAGGTAATTGGGTCCTACGAGCAGTACTTC | CASSPEVIGSYEQYF
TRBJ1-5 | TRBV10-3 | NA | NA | TGTGCCATCAGTGAGTCGGAGGGTTATCAGCCCCAGCATTTT | CAISESEGYQPQHF
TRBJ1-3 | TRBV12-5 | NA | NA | TGTGCTAGTGGTTTGGTACTGGGACTGTTAGTTGGAAACACCATATATTTT | CASGLVLGLLVGNTIYF
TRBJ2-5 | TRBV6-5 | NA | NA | TGTGCCAGCAGTTACTCGGCAGGGTTCGAGACCCAGTACTTC | CASSYSAGFETQYF
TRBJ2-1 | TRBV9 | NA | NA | TGTGCCAGCAGCCCAAGCTGGAATGAGCAGTTCTTC | CASSPSWNEQFF
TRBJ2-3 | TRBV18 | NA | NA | TGTGCCAGCTCAACTTATGGGGAGGGCACAGATACGCAGTATTTT | CASSTYGEGTDTQYF
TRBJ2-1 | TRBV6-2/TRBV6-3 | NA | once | TGTGCCAGCAGCACTAGGGACGGGGGTGAGCAGTTCTTC | CASSTRDGGEQFF
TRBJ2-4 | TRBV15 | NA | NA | TGTGCCACCTGGTCGACAGGTGAAAACATTCAGTACTTC | CATWSTGENIQYF
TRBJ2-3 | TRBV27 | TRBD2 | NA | TGTGCCAGCAGTAGGACTAGTGGGGGGGATACGCAGTATTTT | CASSRTSGGDTQYF
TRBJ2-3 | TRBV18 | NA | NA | TGTGCCAGCTCACCAGGGCAGGGCACAGATACGCAGTATTTT | CASSPGQGTDTQYF
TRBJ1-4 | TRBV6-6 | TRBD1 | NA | TGTGCCAGCAGGGGACAGGTAGACAATGAAAAACTGTTTTTT | CASRGQVDNEKLFF
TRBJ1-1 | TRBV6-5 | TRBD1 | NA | TGTGCCAGCAGTTCCGCCACCGGGACAGTTAACACTGAAGCTTTCTTT | CASSSATGTVNTEAFF
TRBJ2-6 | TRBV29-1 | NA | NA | TGCAGCGTTGCGGGCTCTGGGGCCAACGTCCTGACTTTC | CSVAGSGANVLTF
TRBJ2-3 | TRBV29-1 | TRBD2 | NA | TGCAGCGTTGGGGGCGCTAGCGGGCCGTTAGGAGATACGCAGTATTTT | CSVGGASGPLGDTQYF
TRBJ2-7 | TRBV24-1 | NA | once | TGTGCCACCAGTGATTGGGAGTCCTACGAGCAGTACTTC | CATSDWESYEQYF
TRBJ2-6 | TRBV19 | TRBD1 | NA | TGTGCCAGTAGTACGTACAGGGGCTCTGGGGCCAACGTCCTGACTTTC | CASSTYRGSGANVLTF
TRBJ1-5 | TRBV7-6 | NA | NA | TGTGCCAGCAGCTTAACGGACATGCCAAATCAGCCCCAGCATTTT | CASSLTDMPNQPQHF